Below, one TCR beta chain is given with its context. Only a few counts were recorded for this clone. Its recognized antigen is unknown. No base-level quality is on record; no much larger clone is a single base apart. The sample is drawn from a study of shared clonotypes between healthy human individuals (TCRdb year 2020). For the wider study: A couple of women and a few men aged 18 to 49 years were included in the cohort. For each donor, CD4 naive and CD4 memory were each run on three plates, CD8 naive on two plates, and CD8 memory on one plate. To estimate repertoire size and how much clonotypes are shared between individuals, the study performed deep sequencing of blood TCR repertoires from about five healthy adults. To increase sequencing depth and limit assay-specific biases, different laboratories used diverse techniques to prepare libraries and sequence TCR repertoires. Between about 0.8 and 8.9 billion PBMCs per donor were obtained by leukapheresis.

Healthy HIV-negative adults with no recently reported acute infections or vaccinations were included as donors. Every donor was a Caucasian adult living in Nashville, Tennessee, USA. Magnetic negative selection was used to enrich CD4+ T cells, after which naive cells were positively selected on CD45RA and the negative fraction became the memory subset. After blood collection by leukapheresis, PBMCs were isolated using Ficoll-Histopaque density gradient centrifugation and then cryopreserved in the vapor phase of liquid nitrogen. Purity and quantity of every magnetically sorted T cell population were checked by analytical flow cytometry. Genomic DNA was isolated from each sorted fraction and quantified by UV absorbance on a Nanodrop 2000c. Overall study results and their limits: Larger estimated clonotype richness was generally found for naive subsets than for memory subsets. Incomplete sequencing was indicated by rarefaction of sorted-subset datasets, despite the large sequencing depth. Across four donors, roughly 5.4% of naive CD4, approximately 3.6% of naive CD8, 2% to 2.5% of memory CD4, and approximately 0.4% of memory CD8 clonotypes were shared. Clonotypes shared by all four sorted-subset donors showed higher generation probabilities than non-shared clonotypes. Sampling was restricted to blood, and TCR repertoires in tissues likely differ from the TCR repertoires found in blood. Pairwise subsampling led to the expectation that sequencing depth would affect the degree of clonotype sharing among donors. The small number of donors limited the genetic and exposure-history diversity represented.

CDR1 and CDR2, looked up from the germline V gene (reference sequence), are GTSNPN and SVGIG. Including cysteine and phenylalanine, the CDR3 has 15 amino acids. Only the CDR3 portion is preserved as DNA: 45 bases, with reading frame beginning at the first base. V and J lose 0 bases and 3 bases, and a span of 12 bases separates them. Using the deep immunoSEQ assay, multiplex PCR amplified TCR CDR3 regions from genomic DNA. Genomic DNA extracted from each cell subset was distributed evenly over all wells of several immunoSEQ 96-well plates, and each plate served as one replicate. For sorted subsets, roughly 200 ng genomic DNA, equal to some 30,000 T cell genomes, was loaded into each replicate PCR. Purified libraries were measured with a Qubit 3.0 fluorometer, size-checked on a Bioanalyzer 2100, and measured again with the KAPA Library Quantification kit. Every immunoSEQ 96-well plate was sequenced on a dedicated single-read 150-cycle Illumina NextSeq 550 flow cell. The paper's processing steps were these. Because the immunoSEQ output included only junctional sequences and no quality scores, the filtering could not be the same as the filtering used for full-length reads. Sequences were annotated with PyIR, a Python wrapper for IgBLAST v1.9, and V/J genes and CDR3 were assigned using IMGT germline references. Any read was removed if the V/J assignment was weak (E-value above 1e-6), the CDR3 was missing, or the read contained stop codons, out-of-frame junctions, or ambiguous translated residues. A V3J clonotype was defined by an identical inferred V gene, J gene, and CDR3 amino acid sequence. To compute the percentage overlap between repertoires, the number of shared unique clonotypes was divided by the size of the smaller repertoire. Three approaches were used to assess repertoire richness: RTK rarefaction, the Chao1 estimator, and Recon v2.1 estimates of unobserved clonotypes. For all TCRbeta clonotypes obtained by the gDNA method from four donors, generation probabilities were computed with OLGA. What TCRdb holds here is the immuneACCESS table cut down to in-frame rearrangements. Part of the clones is not present; checked against another copy, under half of the missing clones reflect an unresolved V gene, and the others are unexplained. V and J calls and clone size are as listed in that table; D and trimming were resolved from the DNA. The sample table lists about 2.4 million clones, around 94% of them with a count of one. The ten largest clones add up to 0.11% to 0.15% of the sample.

The sequence came from a man younger than 30 in good health. The sequenced material came from naive CD4+ T cells sorted from blood. The cell subset or site label, as the study defines it: CD45RA+ positively selected. The rearranged segments are TRBV30 and TRBJ1-5, with TRBD1 as a weak D call on 5 bases. The DNA reads as follows: TGTGCCTGGAGTGTTACATCGGGGACCAATCAGCCCCAGCATTTT. Its product reads: CAWSVTSGTNQPQHF.